The 5 T cell receptor beta chains in this list originate from one sample, sequenced in a study of Graves' ophthalmopathy and Graves' hyperthyroidism. Researchers took RNA transcripts and amplified TCR beta CDR3 regions from them. RT-PCR with HTBI primers came first, then second-round multiplex PCR. One entry per CDR3 protein results from TCRdb running MiXCR on the multiplex PCR reads. Of approximately 410,000 distinct CDR3 sequences in the sample, approximately 15% were seen once. Material: peripheral blood. The receptors were gathered from a woman younger than 35 with stable Graves' hyperthyroidism.

The J gene is TRBJ1-1, the V gene TRBV20-1; 7 bases are shared with TRBD1. CDR1 and CDR2 (germline): DFQATT, SNEGSKA (reference sequence). Trimming removed 3 bases from V and 6 bases from J; junction bases left unmatched: 7. This CDR3 is built from 13 residues. In DNA, the CDR3 is TGCAGTGCTAGTCGGCGACAGGGTCCTGAAGCTTTCTTT. Protein product: CSASRRQGPEAFF.

This clonotype was found many times. This CDR3 is CASSWGGQGGFRNSPLHF. DNA for the CDR3: TGTGCCAGCAGTTGGGGTGGACAGGGGGGATTTAGGAATTCACCCCTCCACTTT. The chain couples TRBV6-5 to TRBJ1-6; 10 bases align to TRBD1. Germline V lookup: CDR1 MNHEY, CDR2 SVGAGI. Trimming removed 4 bases from V and 7 bases from J; junction bases left unmatched: 13. The CDR3 has 18 residues.

J is TRBJ1-6 and V is TRBV7-2; 10 nucleotides agree with TRBD1. After removal of 0 bases from V and 9 bases from J, the junction contained 2 bases not matched to a gene. CDR3 length: 15 amino acids. The germline V gene has CDR1 SGHTA and CDR2 FQGNSA. Written as DNA, the CDR3 is TGTGCCAGCAGCTTAGCCGGACAGGGGGTTTCACCCCTCCACTTT. Translated: CASSLAGQGVSPLHF.

This clonotype was recorded at least ten times. V usage is TRBV27 and J usage is TRBJ1-2; 11 bases are shared with TRBD1. This CDR3 region has 14 residues. With 6 bases clipped from V and 2 bases from J, the junction kept 2 bases outside the gene matches. Germline loops: CDR1 MNHEY, CDR2 SMNVEV (reference sequence). The CDR3 loop reads CASRRDRGNYGYTF. In DNA, the CDR3 is TGTGCCAGCAGAAGGGACAGGGGGAACTATGGCTACACCTTC.

This clonotype was seen many times. This rearrangement joins TRBV7-2 to TRBJ2-7; 8 nucleotides match TRBD1. This CDR3 region has 15 residues. Germline assignment: CDR1 SGHTA and CDR2 FQGNSA. After removal of 0 bases from V and 2 bases from J, the junction contained 3 bases not matched to a gene. The CDR3 loop reads CASSLAPGGTYEQYF. The CDR3 DNA sequence: TGTGCCAGCAGCTTAGCCCCAGGGGGCACCTACGAGCAGTACTTC.